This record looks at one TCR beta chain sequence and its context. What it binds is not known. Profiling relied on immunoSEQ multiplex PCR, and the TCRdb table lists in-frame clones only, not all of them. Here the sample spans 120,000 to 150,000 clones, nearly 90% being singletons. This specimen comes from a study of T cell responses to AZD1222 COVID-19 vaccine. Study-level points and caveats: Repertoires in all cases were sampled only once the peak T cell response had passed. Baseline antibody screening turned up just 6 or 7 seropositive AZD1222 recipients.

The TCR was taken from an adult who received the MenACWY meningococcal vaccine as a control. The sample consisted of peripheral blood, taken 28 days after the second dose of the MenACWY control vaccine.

DNA for the CDR3: TGTGCCAGCAGCTTAAGACGGGCAGATACGCAGTATTTT. Its protein product is CASSLRRADTQYF. V is TRBV11-2 and J is TRBJ2-3; D remains ambiguous. This CDR3 comprises 13 residues. V dropped 2 bases and J dropped 4 bases, with 7 bases sitting between them. CDR1 and CDR2 from the germline V gene are SGHAT and FQNNGV.